The 26 T cell receptor beta chains listed next were all sequenced from one sample in a study of cytomegalovirus exposure and HLA in healthy donors. PCR amplification relied on 60 Vbeta primers (plus 13 Jbeta primers). Measured with immunoSEQ multiplex PCR; TCRdb has only the in-frame clones, and not every one. The table lists about 120,000 clones, approximately 70% of them singletons, with more than 8% in the top ten. Sequenced input: PBMCs. Receptors were obtained from a middle-aged woman in good health and CMV-seropositive.

This chain connects TRBV13 to TRBJ2-7; perhaps TRBD1 as D (6 bases). Trimming took off 8 bases at V and 4 bases at J, with 18 bases between the two ends. The CDR3 contains 14 residues. CDR1 and CDR2 from the germline V gene are PRHDT and FYEKMQ (reference sequence). In DNA form, the CDR3 reads TGTGCCAGCGAAGTTATGGCAGGGGTGTACGAGCAGTACTTC. Its protein is CASEVMAGVYEQYF.

About this clone itself: Other DNA sequences in the same sample also yield this CDR3. This chain connects TRBV4-3 to TRBJ1-1, with D hard to call. V was clipped by 3 bases and J by 7 bases, with 15 bases between them. This CDR3 has 14 amino acids. Per the germline V gene, CDR1 is LGHNA and CDR2 is YSLEER. CDR3 DNA: TGCGCCAGCAGCCACGGAGGACCCGCCGGTGAAGCTTTCTTT. This translates into CASSHGGPAGEAFF.

The genes are TRBV2 and TRBJ1-5; possibly TRBD1 for D (6 bases). Trimming shortened V by 2 bases and J by 4 bases, and 12 bases separated the two germline ends. Germline V gives CDR1 SNHLY, CDR2 FYNNEI. The CDR3 extends over 15 amino acids. The CDR3 spells CASSEQRGGNQPQHF. The CDR3, as DNA: TGTGCCAGCAGTGAACAGAGGGGGGGAAATCAGCCCCAGCATTTT.

By share, this clone ranks as medium-sized. The CDR3, as DNA: TGTGCCAGTAGTATATCCGGGACAGGGATTAACTATGGCTACACCTTC. This codes for CASSISGTGINYGYTF. This sequence joins TRBV19 and TRBJ1-2; 9 bases align to TRBD1. The junction had 5 bases not matched to a gene; V was cut back by 2 bases and J by 1 base. The CDR3 runs to 16 residues. Per germline, CDR1 LNHDA and CDR2 SQIVND (reference sequence).

V is TRBV5-1 and J is TRBJ2-1, with 9 positions matching TRBD1. CDR3 length equals 15 residues. With V trimmed by 0 bases and J by 7 bases, 5 bases remained unmatched. The germline CDR1 and CDR2 sequences are SGHRS and YFSETQ. CDR3 residues: CASSLVQGAGNEQFF. Here the CDR3 DNA reads TGCGCCAGCAGCTTGGTACAGGGGGCTGGAAATGAGCAGTTCTTC.

This clone was seen only a few times. The chain recombines TRBV14 with TRBJ1-4, with 10 bases aligning to TRBD1. Germline assignment: CDR1 SGHDN and CDR2 FVKESK. This CDR3 has 14 amino acids. Trimming cost V 4 bases and J 8 bases; bases outside gene matches: 4. CDR3 sequence reads: CASSPGTGVEKLFF. DNA of the CDR3: TGTGCCAGCAGCCCCGGGACAGGGGTGGAAAAACTGTTTTTT.

The chain couples TRBV19 to TRBJ2-1; 10 bases agree with TRBD2. This CDR3 is 16 amino acids long. J lost 3 bases, V lost 6 bases, and 8 bases had no gene match. Germline-derived CDR1 and CDR2 are LNHDA and SQIVND (reference sequence). The CDR3 here is CASRDLAGGNYNEQFF. CDR3 in DNA: TGTGCCAGTAGAGATTTAGCGGGAGGAAACTACAATGAGCAGTTCTTC.

The genes are TRBV4-3 and TRBJ1-6, with unresolved D. The V end lost 4 bases, the J end lost 8 bases, and 9 bases lay between the germline ends. This CDR3 spans 13 amino acids. CDR1 and CDR2 (germline): LGHNA, YSLEER. CDR3: CASSREVYSPLHF. In DNA, the CDR3 is TGCGCCAGCAGCCGGGAGGTTTATTCACCCCTCCACTTT.

The chain recombines TRBV6-1 with TRBJ1-1, with TRBD1 as a possible D gene (5 bases). Germline V gene data show CDR1 as MNHNS and CDR2 as SASEGT. This CDR3 contains 15 residues. The V end lost 6 bases, the J end lost 1 base, and 15 bases lay between the germline ends. The CDR3 nucleotides read TGTGCCAGCAGGGTCCGGGGGAAAGAGAACACTGAAGCTTTCTTT. This codes for CASRVRGKENTEAFF.

This clone came up a few times. This chain joins TRBV30 and TRBJ2-1; D is possibly TRBD2 (5 bases). Germline-derived CDR1 and CDR2 are GTSNPN and SVGIG (reference sequence). This CDR3 region has 14 residues. The V end was cut by 3 bases, the J end by 0 bases, with 9 bases between. The CDR3 coding sequence is TGTGCCTGGAGAGGCCGGGGCTCCTACAATGAGCAGTTCTTC. As protein: CAWRGRGSYNEQFF.

This chain uses TRBV10-3 with TRBJ2-3; perhaps TRBD1 as D (6 bases). V was shortened by 4 bases and J by 3 bases, with 8 bases between the two germline ends. Per germline, CDR1 ENHRY and CDR2 SYGVKD. The CDR3 covers 13 residues. The CDR3 protein is CAISATGTDTQYF. DNA of the CDR3: TGTGCCATCAGTGCTACAGGGACAGATACGCAGTATTTT.

The V gene is TRBV6-5, the J gene TRBJ2-6, with D hard to call. The germline V gene encodes CDR1 MNHEY and CDR2 SVGAGI. The length of the CDR3 is 14 residues. Trimming shortened V by 8 bases and J by 1 base, and 9 bases separated the two germline ends. The CDR3 DNA follows: TGTGCCAGCCGCAGTCATTCTGGGGCCAACGTCCTGACTTTC. Translating it yields CASRSHSGANVLTF.

J is TRBJ2-7 and V is TRBV7-3, with D possibly matching TRBD1 (5 bases). Germline CDR1 SGHTA, CDR2 FQGTGA. The CDR3 extends over 13 amino acids. Trimming cost V 2 bases and J 2 bases, with 7 bases left between them. The CDR3 nucleotides read TGTGCCAGCAGCTTAGACAGTACCTACGAGCAGTACTTC. Its protein product is CASSLDSTYEQYF.

This clone has a handful of counts. This chain connects TRBV7-9 to TRBJ1-4; 9 positions match TRBD1. V shed 4 bases, J shed 8 bases, and the junction held 5 bases outside the gene matches. CDR1 and CDR2 from the germline V gene are SEHNR and FQNEAQ (reference sequence). The CDR3 contains 14 residues. The CDR3 here is CASSSWTGVEKLFF. The CDR3 nucleotides read TGTGCCAGCAGCTCTTGGACAGGGGTCGAAAAACTGTTTTTT.

This clone was seen only once. This chain joins TRBV4-1 and TRBJ2-2; D is unclear. The CDR3 length is 14 residues. In germline, CDR1 is MGHRA, CDR2 YSYEKL. V was shortened by 4 bases and J by 0 bases, with 6 bases between the two germline ends. CDR3 protein: CASSRSANTGELFF. CDR3 nucleotides: TGCGCCAGCAGCCGATCAGCGAACACCGGGGAGCTGTTTTTT.

The chain joins TRBV29-1 to TRBJ2-7; the D gene is possibly TRBD1 (5 bases). In germline, CDR1 is SQVTM, CDR2 ANQGSEA. The germline V and J ends were trimmed by 4 bases and 3 bases, with 16 bases remaining between them. The CDR3 length is 14 residues. The CDR3 loop is CSVVWGPRYYEQYF. The CDR3, as DNA: TGCAGCGTTGTATGGGGCCCCAGGTACTACGAGCAGTACTTC.

The V call is TRBV30, the J call TRBJ1-2; 9 nucleotides match TRBD1. Germline CDR1 is GTSNPN and CDR2 is SVGIG (reference sequence). This CDR3 spans 15 amino acids. V trimming: 2 bases; J trimming: 4 bases; junction bases outside the gene matches: 8. DNA for the CDR3: TGTGCCTGGAGTCGGGGGACAGGGTTTCTCTATGGCTACACCTTC. Translated, it gives CAWSRGTGFLYGYTF. Variable domain in full (rest from reference TRBV30 and TRBJ1-2): SQTIHQWPATLVQPVGSPLSLECTVEGTSNPNLYWYRQAAGRGLQLLFYSVGIGQISSEVPQNLSASRPQDRQFILSSKKLLLSDSGFYLCAWSRGTGFLYGYTFGSGTRLTVV.

CDR3 nucleotide sequence: TGTGCCAGCAGTTTTGTCCAGGGGGATAATTCACCCCTCCACTTT. This codes for CASSFVQGDNSPLHF. The chain has TRBV11-2 and TRBJ1-6; 7 positions agree with TRBD1. J lost 5 bases, V lost 6 bases, and 7 bases had no gene match. The CDR3 has 15 amino acids. Germline lookup yields CDR1 SGHAT and CDR2 FQNNGV.

The chain is built from TRBV29-1 and TRBJ2-1; TRBD1 might be the D (6 bases). Germline V gives CDR1 SQVTM, CDR2 ANQGSEA. CDR3 length: 18 residues. V was cut by 4 bases and J by 1 base, with 23 bases left in between. CDR3 bases: TGCAGCGTTGTGGGCAGGGGACATTCGTCCGCATCCTACAATGAGCAGTTCTTC. The encoded protein is CSVVGRGHSSASYNEQFF.

To note about this clone: Within the sample, other DNA sequences also encode this same CDR3. V usage is TRBV7-6 and J usage is TRBJ1-1, with D possibly being TRBD1 (5 bases). Germline lookup yields CDR1 SGHVS and CDR2 FNYEAQ. This CDR3 comprises 15 residues. V lost 3 bases to trimming and J lost 0 bases, with 11 bases between them. CDR3 nucleotide sequence: TGTGCCAGCAGCTTGGCCGACAGTATGAACACTGAAGCTTTCTTT. Amino acid sequence: CASSLADSMNTEAFF. Filled out from reference TRBV7-6 and TRBJ1-1, the complete variable domain reads GAGVSQSPRYKVTKRGQDVALRCDPISGHVSLYWYRQALGQGPEFLTYFNYEAQQDKSGLPNDRFSAERPEGSISTLTIQRTEQRDSAMYRCASSLADSMNTEAFFGQGTRLTVV.

The chain uses TRBV11-2 and TRBJ2-1; D possibly corresponds to TRBD2 (6 bases). V was clipped by 2 bases and J by 5 bases, with 16 bases between them. This CDR3 is 16 amino acids long. Germline CDR1 SGHAT, CDR2 FQNNGV. The CDR3 loop reads CASSLLHLARNNEQFF. The DNA of the CDR3 is TGTGCCAGCAGCTTACTCCATCTAGCGCGAAACAATGAGCAGTTCTTC.

In this sample, this clone turned up once. The J gene is TRBJ2-5, the V gene TRBV15; 13 bases fit TRBD2. The length of the CDR3 is 14 residues. The V gene end was trimmed by 8 bases and the J gene end by 1 base; junction bases not matched to a gene: 1. CDR1 LNHNV and CDR2 YYDKDF come from the germline V gene (reference sequence). The CDR3 protein is CATGTSGTQETQYF. CDR3 coding DNA: TGTGCCACCGGGACTAGCGGGACCCAAGAGACCCAGTACTTC.

There are a few counts of this clone. The chain has TRBV9 and TRBJ2-3; a possible D gene is TRBD1 (5 bases). V dropped 3 bases and J dropped 2 bases, with 19 bases sitting between them. Germline CDR1 and CDR2: SGDLS and YYNGEE. This CDR3 comprises 17 residues. The CDR3 reads CASSARQGAEYTDTQYF. DNA of the CDR3: TGTGCCAGCAGCGCGCGCCAGGGTGCTGAATACACAGATACGCAGTATTTT. Full variable domain (rest looked up from reference TRBV9 and TRBJ2-3): DSGVTQTPKHLITATGQRVTLRCSPRSGDLSVYWYQQSLDQGLQFLIQYYNGEERAKGNILERFSAQQFPDLHSELNLSSLELGDSALYFCASSARQGAEYTDTQYFGPGTRLTVL.

This clone has only a few counts. V is TRBV9 and J is TRBJ2-2; TRBD1 matches at 7 bases. V was clipped by 4 bases and J by 7 bases; unmatched bases: 4. Germline CDR1 and CDR2: SGDLS and YYNGEE. CDR3 size: 13 residues. The CDR3 spells CASSSGDSGELFF. The CDR3 nucleotides read TGTGCCAGCAGCTCTGGGGACAGCGGGGAGCTGTTTTTT.

The V call is TRBV19, the J call TRBJ2-3; 9 bases are a match to TRBD2. The trim removed 2 bases at V and 4 bases at J, leaving 13 bases unmatched. The CDR3 is 18 residues long. The germline CDR1 and CDR2 sequences are LNHDA and SQIVND (reference sequence). The CDR3 coding sequence is TGTGCCAGTAGTATACTAGCGGGATGGTCGGCCGACTCAGATACGCAGTATTTT. Translated, it gives CASSILAGWSADSDTQYF. Based on the CDR3 plus reference TRBV19 and TRBJ2-3, the full variable domain is DGGITQSPKYLFRKEGQNVTLSCEQNLNHDAMYWYRQDPGQGLRLIYYSQIVNDFQKGDIAEGYSVSREKKESFPLTVTSAQKNPTAFYLCASSILAGWSADSDTQYFGPGTRLTVL.

This clone was found a few times. The gene calls are TRBV9 and TRBJ1-1; 8 bases line up with TRBD1. V shed 4 bases and J 3 bases; nucleotides not matched to a gene: 11. The CDR3 has 16 residues. Germline-derived CDR1 and CDR2 are SGDLS and YYNGEE. The CDR3 sequence: CASSPAGTGLDTEAFF. Written as DNA, the CDR3 is TGTGCCAGCAGCCCAGCCGGGACAGGTCTGGACACTGAAGCTTTCTTT.